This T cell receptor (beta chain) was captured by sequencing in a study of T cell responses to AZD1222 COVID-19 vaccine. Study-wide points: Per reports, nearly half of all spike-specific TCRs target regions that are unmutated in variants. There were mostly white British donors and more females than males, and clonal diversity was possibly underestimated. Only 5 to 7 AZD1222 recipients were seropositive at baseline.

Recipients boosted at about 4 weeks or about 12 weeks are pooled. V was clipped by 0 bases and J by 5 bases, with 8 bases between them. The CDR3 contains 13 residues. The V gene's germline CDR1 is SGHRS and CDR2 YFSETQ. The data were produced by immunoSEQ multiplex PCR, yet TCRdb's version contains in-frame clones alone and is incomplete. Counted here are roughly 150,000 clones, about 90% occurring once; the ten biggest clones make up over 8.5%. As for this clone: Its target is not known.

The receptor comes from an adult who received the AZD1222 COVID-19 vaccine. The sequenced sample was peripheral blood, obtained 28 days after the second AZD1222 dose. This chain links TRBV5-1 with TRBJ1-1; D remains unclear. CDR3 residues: CASSLDGRTEAFF. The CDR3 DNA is TGCGCCAGCAGCTTGGACGGGAGGACTGAAGCTTTCTTT.